These T cell receptor beta chains were read from a single sample in a study of regulatory T cells in long-lasting Graves disease. Via MiXCR, TCRdb re-called the multiplex PCR reads, giving one row per CDR3 protein. In the table there are more than 350,000 distinct CDR3 sequences, roughly a fifth of which are singletons. Source: peripheral blood mononuclear cells (PBMCs), taken when the disease was refractory, from a patient treated with antithyroid drugs. The receptors shown here come from a female donor with Graves disease. The CDR3 runs from the conserved cysteine through the conserved F or W. D genes are given only for firm matches. Some rows mark clone size as missing; the rest say once, few, many or name a class of expanded clone.

>.|many|TRBJ1-1|TRBV20-1
TGCAGTGCTAGTGGAGGGCGTGGAGCTTTCTTT
CSASGGRGAFF
>.|many|TRBJ2-7|TRBV6-1
TGTGCCAGCGGCAGGGCGTCCTACGAGCAGTACTTC
CASGRASYEQYF
>.|few|TRBJ1-3|TRBV9
TGTGCCAGCAGCGTAGAAACCTCTGGAAACACCATATATTTT
CASSVETSGNTIYF
>.|many|TRBJ2-7|TRBV28
TGTGCCAGCAGTTTAGTTTCAAGCGGAGGCTACGAGCAGTACTTC
CASSLVSSGGYEQYF
>.|few|TRBJ1-5|TRBV10-3
TGTGCCAGCAGTCAACCGGGGGAACAGCCCCAGCATTTT
CASSQPGEQPQHF
>TRBD1|.|TRBJ2-7|TRBV2
TGTGCCAGGCCTGGGACAGACCCCTCCTACGAGCAGTACTTC
CARPGTDPSYEQYF
>.|.|TRBJ1-1|TRBV18
TGTGCCAGCTCATACCCGTCCGGGACAGAAGCTTTCTTT
CASSYPSGTEAFF
>TRBD1|many|TRBJ2-7|TRBV28
TGTGCCAGTTCAGGAGGGACAGGGGCGTCCTACGAGCAGTACTTC
CASSGGTGASYEQYF
>TRBD2|.|TRBJ2-1|TRBV27
TGTGCCAGCAGTTCGACTAGCGGGGCAAGCTCCTACAATGAGCAGTTCTTC
CASSSTSGASSYNEQFF
>.|few|TRBJ1-1|TRBV20-1
TGCAGTGCTAGAGAGCCCGGGGGGGTTGGTGAAGCTTTCTTT
CSAREPGGVGEAFF
>TRBD1|.|TRBJ2-3|TRBV7-9
TGTGCCAGCAGTTCCACCGGGACAGGGCCCGATACGCAGTATTTT
CASSSTGTGPDTQYF
>TRBD1|few|TRBJ2-2|TRBV6-1
TGTGCGAGCGTACAGGACAGGGGGCGCCTGACGAACACCGGGGAGCTGTTTTTT
CASVQDRGRLTNTGELFF
>TRBD2|many|TRBJ2-7|TRBV28
TGTGCCAGCAGCACTAGCGGGAGGGCCCCCTACGAGCAGTACTTC
CASSTSGRAPYEQYF
>.|many|TRBJ2-2|TRBV27
TGTGCCAGCAGCTTAGAAGGTTCCGGGGAGCTGTTTTTT
CASSLEGSGELFF
>TRBD1|few|TRBJ2-6|TRBV19
TGTGCCAGTAGCAAAGAGACAGGGGCGATCTCTGGGGCCAACGTCCTGACTTTC
CASSKETGAISGANVLTF
>TRBD1|.|TRBJ1-5|TRBV4-2
TGTGCCAGCAGCCTCCATTCGGGACAGGGGTTTCTGAGCAATCAGCCCCAGCATTTT
CASSLHSGQGFLSNQPQHF
>.|few|TRBJ1-3|TRBV18
TGTGCCAGCTCACCAAACAGCCTCTCTGGAAACACCATATATTTT
CASSPNSLSGNTIYF
>.|.|TRBJ1-1|TRBV29-1
TGCAGCGTTGAAGTAGTGGAGGGATCGGCTGAAGCTTTCTTT
CSVEVVEGSAEAFF
>.|.|TRBJ2-7|TRBV7-3
TGTGCCAGCAGCTTAACTGTGAGCGAGCAGTACTTC
CASSLTVSEQYF
>TRBD1|.|TRBJ2-3|TRBV5-1
TGCGCCAGCAGCCTGGACAGGGCATCAGATACGCAGTATTTT
CASSLDRASDTQYF
>.|few|TRBJ1-3|TRBV12-3/TRBV12-4
TGTGCCAGCAGCGACCCCGGGACCTCTGGAAACACCATATATTTT
CASSDPGTSGNTIYF
>.|few|TRBJ1-2|TRBV5-1
TGCGCCAGCAGCTTGTATTCTGTCAGCGATGGCTACACCTTC
CASSLYSVSDGYTF
>TRBD2|many|TRBJ2-5|TRBV29-1
TGCAGCGTTGTATCTAGCGGCCCCGAGGCCCAGTACTTC
CSVVSSGPEAQYF
>.|.|TRBJ1-2|TRBV20-1
TGCAGTGCTACACTCGGCTACACCTTC
CSATLGYTF
>.|many|TRBJ1-5|TRBV30
TGTGCCTGGGGGACGGATAGCAATCAGCCCCAGCATTTT
CAWGTDSNQPQHF
>TRBD2|.|TRBJ2-2|TRBV10-3
TGTGCCATCAGTGATAGTAGCGGGAGAAAGGGGTCCGGGGAGCTGTTTTTT
CAISDSSGRKGSGELFF
>.|many|TRBJ2-7|TRBV28
TGTGCCAGCAGTTTAGTCCAGGGGGGCTCCTACGAGCAGTACTTC
CASSLVQGGSYEQYF
>TRBD1|many|TRBJ2-4|TRBV7-3
TGTGCCAGCAGTACCGGGACAGGGAAAAACATTCAGTACTTC
CASSTGTGKNIQYF
>.|many|TRBJ1-2|TRBV5-1
TGCGCCAGCAGCCCAGCTCCGACTAACTATGGCTACACCTTC
CASSPAPTNYGYTF
>.|many|TRBJ1-1|TRBV3-1
TGTGCCAGCAGCCAAGGGGCCCTGAATACTGAAGCTTTCTTT
CASSQGALNTEAFF
>.|few|TRBJ2-1|TRBV18
TGTGCCAGCTCACCACCGGACGACCCCTACAATGAGCAGTTCTTC
CASSPPDDPYNEQFF
>TRBD1|.|TRBJ1-1|TRBV11-2
TGTGCCAGCAGCTTAAGTCTGGACAGGGGGGTCACTGAAGCTTTCTTT
CASSLSLDRGVTEAFF
>.|many|TRBJ1-5|TRBV9
TGTGCCAGCAGCGAGGGGGAGGATCAGCCCCAGCATTTT
CASSEGEDQPQHF
>TRBD1|many|TRBJ1-2|TRBV10-3
TGTGCCACCCTCGGGCAGGGGGATTCACCCAACTATGGCTACACCTTC
CATLGQGDSPNYGYTF
>.|many|TRBJ2-7|TRBV28
TGTGCCATCGAAAGACAGGAAAGCTACGAGCAGTACTTC
CAIERQESYEQYF
>.|few|TRBJ2-1|TRBV20-1
TGCAGTGCTAGCTCAGACAGAACCAGCTCCTACAATGAGCAGTTCTTC
CSASSDRTSSYNEQFF
>.|few|TRBJ1-1|TRBV19
TGTGCCAGTAGTATAGTAGGGGGTCGGACTGAAGCTTTCTTT
CASSIVGGRTEAFF
>.|.|TRBJ2-7|TRBV27
TGTGCCAGCAGTTTATCGGGGTTCTCCTACGAGCAGTACTTC
CASSLSGFSYEQYF
>.|.|TRBJ2-1|TRBV12-3/TRBV12-4
TGTGCCAGCAGACCCCTGGATAATGAGCAGTTCTTC
CASRPLDNEQFF
>.|few|TRBJ2-2|TRBV7-9
TGTGCCAGCAGCCCCGGGAACGGCCCGAACACCGGGGAGCTGTTTTTT
CASSPGNGPNTGELFF
>TRBD2|many|TRBJ2-7|TRBV6-1
TGTGCCAGCACCAATACTGGGCGGGAGATATACTTC
CASTNTGREIYF
>.|many|TRBJ1-1|TRBV5-1
TGTGCCAGCAGCTTGGCGGGGCCAATGAACACTGAAGCTTTCTTT
CASSLAGPMNTEAFF
>.|few|TRBJ1-2|TRBV18
TGTGCCAGCTCGGCCGGTGTTACACTCCCCGATGGCTACACCTTC
CASSAGVTLPDGYTF
>TRBD2|many|TRBJ2-5|TRBV20-1
TGCAGTGCTAGTATTGGCGGGAGGGGAAAGACCCAGTACTTC
CSASIGGRGKTQYF
>.|many|TRBJ1-4|TRBV6-5
TGTGCCAGCAGTTACAGGCAGGGGAATGAAAAACTGTTTTTT
CASSYRQGNEKLFF
>.|many|TRBJ1-6|TRBV12-3/TRBV12-4
TGTGCCAGCAGTTTAAGGGACATCGGGAATTCACCCCTCCACTTT
CASSLRDIGNSPLHF
>TRBD2|.|TRBJ2-1|TRBV6-2/TRBV6-3
TGTGCCAGCAGAGACGGACTAGCGGGAGGTGGGGGTAACTATGAGCAGTTCTTC
CASRDGLAGGGGNYEQFF
>.|.|TRBJ1-3|TRBV29-1
TGCAGCGCCCCGGGAGCCCGGGGGGCAAACACCATATATTTT
CSAPGARGANTIYF
>.|many|TRBJ2-7|TRBV12-3/TRBV12-4
TGTGCCAGCAGTTTACAGGGTTTTGCCTACGAGCAGTACTTC
CASSLQGFAYEQYF
>.|.|TRBJ2-1|TRBV5-1
TGCGCCAGCAGCTACGACGGTTACAATGAGCAGTTCTTC
CASSYDGYNEQFF
>.|.|TRBJ2-1|TRBV10-3
TGTGCCATCAAACCCACAGGGAATGAGCAGTTCTTC
CAIKPTGNEQFF
>.|few|TRBJ1-2|TRBV19
TGTGCCAGTAGTGGGACATTTCCTAACTATGGCTACACCTTC
CASSGTFPNYGYTF
>TRBD2|few|TRBJ2-2|TRBV2
TGTGCCAGCAATCCTAGCGGGAGGAGTTCTACGAACACCGGGGAGCTGTTTTTT
CASNPSGRSSTNTGELFF
>.|many|TRBJ2-7|TRBV3-1
TGTGCCAGCAGCCAAGACTTGATGGAGTTCAACGAGCAGTACTTC
CASSQDLMEFNEQYF
>TRBD2|.|TRBJ2-3|TRBV5-1
TGCGCCAGCAGCACCCGACTAGCGGGACCCGGAGATACGCAGTATTTT
CASSTRLAGPGDTQYF
>TRBD2|few|TRBJ2-7|TRBV20-1
TGCAGTGCCCGGACATTAGCGGGAGGCTACGAGCAGTACTTC
CSARTLAGGYEQYF
>.|few|TRBJ2-1|TRBV28
TGTGCCAGCAGTCCGGAGTTGAATGAGCAGTTCTTC
CASSPELNEQFF
>TRBD1|.|TRBJ2-3|TRBV28
TGTGCCAGCAGTCCGCGGAGCCTCCGACAGGGGGGTTCAGATACGCAGTATTTT
CASSPRSLRQGGSDTQYF
>.|many|TRBJ2-2|TRBV5-1
TGCGCCAGCAGCTTGTTCACAGGCCCGACGTCCGGGGAGCTGTTTTTT
CASSLFTGPTSGELFF
>.|.|TRBJ1-2|TRBV4-1
TGCGCCAGCAGCCAAGATTGGGGTAACTATGGCTACACCTTC
CASSQDWGNYGYTF